The TCR beta chain under discussion was sequenced for a study of spatial heterogeneity in lung cancer. Study context: Tumor-region TCR transcript counts correlated strongly with a T cell module score from matched bulk RNA-seq. The average appearance count of each unique TCR and UMI combination in raw reads was more than 9.5. Findings and limits, study-wide: Tumors with more nonsynonymous mutations had more expanded intratumoral alpha and beta TCRs.

This clonotype came up many times. Antigen specificity is unknown. This beta chain is a stray read from a library made for alpha chains; its abundance is not meaningful. In the library, each TCR cDNA molecule bore its own unique molecular identifier. TCRdb processed the 5' RACE reads anew with MiXCR; each CDR3 protein has one entry. This table has around 9,800 distinct CDR3 sequences, about 8% appearing once. Described time point: sample taken at primary tumor resection. In each case, whole RNA from tumor, nontumor lung or frozen PBMC was sequenced unsorted. The CDR3 totals 15 residues. Germline CDR1 reads MDHEN; CDR2 reads SYDVKM. With 5 bases removed from V and 4 bases from J, the gap between germline ends came to 16 bases.

This clonotype was sampled from a female donor with early-stage non-small cell lung cancer. V and J are TRBV28 and TRBJ2-3; unclear D gene. This specimen consisted of lung tumor tissue, obtained at surgery. As DNA, the CDR3 is TGTGCCAGCAGTCAGAACCCAACTAAGGCAGATACGCAGTATTTT. Its translation: CASSQNPTKADTQYF.